This T cell receptor beta chain was sequenced during a study of blood T cell repertoires in COVID-19. Study information: Italy, Spain and the United States were the sources of the convalescent and acute COVID-19 samples. From T cells, B-cell-depleted T cells, or PBMCs came the material, which was cDNA or gDNA.

Residents of 24 US areas, aged 18 to 89 years, made up the participants. Cohort 3 recovered donors had two negative PCRs, clearance, or symptom resolution. The CDR3 sequence is 15 residues long. Per germline, CDR1 GTSNPN and CDR2 SVGIG (reference sequence). Between the trimmed V and J ends, which lost 2 bases and 4 bases, there was a span of 12 bases. TCRdb's table, derived via immunoSEQ multiplex PCR, lists solely in-frame clones and lacks some. The sample holds hundreds of thousands of clones, 80% to 90% seen once. This receptor was identified in a young man who had recovered from COVID-19. The sequenced sample consisted of PBMCs or T cells enriched from blood (not recorded which). The V gene is TRBV30, the J gene TRBJ2-6; tentatively, D is TRBD2 (5 bases). CDR3 sequence (DNA): TGTGCCTGGAGTAGTAGGGAGACCGGGGCCAACGTCCTGACTTTC. This codes for CAWSSRETGANVLTF.